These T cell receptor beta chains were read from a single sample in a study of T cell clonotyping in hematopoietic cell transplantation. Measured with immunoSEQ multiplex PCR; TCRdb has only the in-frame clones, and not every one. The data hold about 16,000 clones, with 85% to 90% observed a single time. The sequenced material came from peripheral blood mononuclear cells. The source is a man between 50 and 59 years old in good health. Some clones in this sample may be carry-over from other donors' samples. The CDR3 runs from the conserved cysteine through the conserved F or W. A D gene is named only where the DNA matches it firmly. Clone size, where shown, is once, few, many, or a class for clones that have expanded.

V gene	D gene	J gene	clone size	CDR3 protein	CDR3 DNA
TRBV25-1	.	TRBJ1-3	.	CASSELWVGAGNTIYF	TGTGCCAGCAGTGAATTATGGGTAGGAGCTGGAAACACCATATATTTT
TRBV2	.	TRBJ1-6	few	CASMGGLSSYNSPLHF	TGTGCCAGCATGGGGGGTCTGAGCTCCTATAATTCACCCCTCCACTTT
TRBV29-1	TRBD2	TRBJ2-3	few	CSVIAGTTGGTQYF	TGCAGCGTTATAGCGGGGACAACCGGAGGCACGCAGTATTTT
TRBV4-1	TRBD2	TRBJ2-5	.	CASSPTAGGRETQYF	TGCGCCAGCAGCCCAACAGCGGGGGGCAGGGAGACCCAGTACTTC
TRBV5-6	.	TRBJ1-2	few	CASSPIEGYGYTF	TGTGCCAGCAGCCCTATAGAAGGCTATGGCTACACCTTC
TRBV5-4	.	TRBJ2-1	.	CASSLVYSFNEQFF	TGTGCCAGCAGCTTGGTGTACTCCTTCAATGAGCAGTTCTTC
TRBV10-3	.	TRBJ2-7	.	CAISERDGPYEQYF	TGTGCCATCAGTGAACGGGACGGACCCTACGAGCAGTACTTC
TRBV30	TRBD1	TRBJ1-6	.	CAWSPPGTVASPLHF	TGTGCCTGGAGTCCACCAGGGACAGTAGCCTCACCCCTCCACTTT
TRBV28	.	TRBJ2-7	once	CASSLPPDYSSYEQYF	TGTGCCAGCAGTCTCCCCCCTGACTATTCCTCCTACGAGCAGTACTTC
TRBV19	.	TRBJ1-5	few	CASSIGRNQPQHF	TGTGCCAGTAGTATCGGACGCAATCAGCCCCAGCATTTT
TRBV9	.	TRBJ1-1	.	CASSVEASGTTEAFF	TGTGCCAGCAGCGTAGAGGCGTCAGGGACCACTGAAGCTTTCTTT
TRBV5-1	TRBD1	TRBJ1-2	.	CASATGGNYGYTF	TGCGCCAGCGCAACAGGGGGAAACTATGGCTACACCTTC
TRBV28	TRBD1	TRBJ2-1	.	CASSLPGQGYNEQFF	TGTGCCAGCAGTTTACCCGGACAGGGATACAATGAGCAGTTCTTC
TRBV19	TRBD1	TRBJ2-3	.	CASSRAGGGGDRTDTQYF	TGTGCCAGTAGTAGGGCAGGGGGTGGTGGGGACCGCACAGATACGCAGTATTTT
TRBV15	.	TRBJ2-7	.	CATSRDKGSHEQYF	TGTGCCACCAGCAGAGATAAGGGGTCCCACGAGCAGTACTTC
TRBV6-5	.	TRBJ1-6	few	CASRSWTGDSPLHF	TGTGCCAGCAGGTCCTGGACGGGAGATTCACCCCTCCACTTT
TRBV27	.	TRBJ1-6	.	CASSFEHSPLHF	TGTGCCAGCAGTTTCGAGCATTCACCCCTCCACTTT
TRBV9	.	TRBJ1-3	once	CASSVVTERGTIYF	TGTGCCAGCAGCGTAGTGACCGAGCGGGGCACCATATATTTT
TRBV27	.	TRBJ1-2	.	CASSLWGNYGYTF	TGTGCCAGCAGTTTATGGGGGAACTATGGCTACACCTTC
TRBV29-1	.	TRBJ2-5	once	CSVDWRVKQETQYF	TGCAGCGTTGATTGGCGGGTTAAACAAGAGACCCAGTACTTC
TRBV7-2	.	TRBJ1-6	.	CASSFHGGGLYNSPLHF	TGTGCCAGCAGCTTCCACGGGGGGGGCCTCTATAATTCACCCCTCCACTTT
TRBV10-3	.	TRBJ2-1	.	CAISGNGGNYNEQFF	TGTGCCATCAGTGGAAACGGAGGGAACTACAATGAGCAGTTCTTC
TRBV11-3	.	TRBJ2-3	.	CASRGAAPDTQYF	TGTGCCAGCAGGGGAGCTGCCCCAGATACGCAGTATTTT
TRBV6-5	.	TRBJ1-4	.	CASSYSGGNEKLFF	TGTGCCAGCAGTTACTCAGGAGGGAATGAAAAACTGTTTTTT
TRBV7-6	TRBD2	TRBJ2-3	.	CASSLTGGGRLDTQYF	TGTGCCAGCAGCTTAACGGGAGGGGGGCGACTGGATACGCAGTATTTT
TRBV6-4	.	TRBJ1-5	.	CASRVQHNQPQHF	TGTGCCAGCAGAGTACAGCACAATCAGCCCCAGCATTTT
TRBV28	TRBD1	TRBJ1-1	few	CASSPRTGVNTEAFF	TGTGCCAGCAGTCCCCGGACAGGGGTGAACACTGAAGCTTTCTTT
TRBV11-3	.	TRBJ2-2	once	CASNEINTGELFF	TGTGCCAGCAACGAAATAAACACCGGGGAGCTGTTTTTT
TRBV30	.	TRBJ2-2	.	CAWDPTGYGELFF	TGTGCCTGGGACCCTACAGGGTACGGGGAGCTGTTTTTT
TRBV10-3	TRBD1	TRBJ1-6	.	CAISDEGAGVSPLHF	TGTGCCATCAGTGATGAGGGGGCTGGCGTCTCACCCCTCCACTTT
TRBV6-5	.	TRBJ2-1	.	CASKRPKRSYNEQFF	TGTGCCAGCAAAAGACCGAAACGCTCCTACAATGAGCAGTTCTTC
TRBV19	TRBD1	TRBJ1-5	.	CASTYGGTGVDQPQHF	TGTGCCAGTACCTATGGCGGGACAGGGGTGGATCAGCCCCAGCATTTT
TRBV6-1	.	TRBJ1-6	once	CASKDSPNSPLHF	TGTGCCAGCAAGGACAGCCCGAATTCACCCCTCCACTTT
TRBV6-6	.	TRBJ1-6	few	CASSYLRESNSPLHF	TGTGCCAGCAGTTACCTCAGGGAATCTAATTCACCCCTCCACTTT
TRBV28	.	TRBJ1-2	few	CASSFPGFDYGYTF	TGTGCCAGCAGTTTTCCAGGGTTCGACTATGGCTACACCTTC
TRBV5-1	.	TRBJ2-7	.	CASSPPSFLEQYF	TGCGCCAGCAGCCCCCCTAGCTTTCTCGAGCAGTACTTC
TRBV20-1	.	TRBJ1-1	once	CSASLAAEAFF	TGCAGTGCCTCTCTTGCGGCTGAAGCTTTCTTT
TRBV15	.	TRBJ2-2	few	CATSRGGSGQVTGELFF	TGTGCCACCAGCAGAGGGGGAAGCGGACAAGTAACCGGGGAGCTGTTTTTT
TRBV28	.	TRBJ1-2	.	CASSLNGHPGGYTF	TGTGCCAGCAGTTTGAACGGACATCCCGGTGGCTACACCTTC